Listed here are 24 T cell receptor beta chains from one sample, sequenced in a study of blood T cell repertoires in COVID-19. Repertoires were generated with immunoSEQ multiplex PCR, while TCRdb's copy carries only in-frame clones and drops some. The sample lists 97,000 or so clones; more than 65% were seen once. The sequenced sample was peripheral blood. The receptors originated from a woman aged 80 or over with active or convalescent COVID-19.

About this clone itself: At one of its ends the junction is not consistent with the germline gene, which may arise from a read error. J is TRBJ1-2 and V is TRBV5-1; TRBD1 matches 7 bases. The CDR3 extends over 14 amino acids. CDR1 and CDR2 (germline): SGHRS, YFSETQ. CDR3 in amino acids: CAISSGAGTDGYTF. The CDR3 DNA reads TGCGCCATCAGCTCGGGGGCAGGGACAGATGGCTACACCTTC.

This chain uses TRBV9 with TRBJ2-5, with 7 bases fitting TRBD1. The CDR3 runs to 16 residues. Germline V gene data show CDR1 as SGDLS and CDR2 as YYNGEE. V lost 0 bases and J lost 5; bases outside the gene matches: 10. The CDR3 region is CASSVGRLRGPETQYF. CDR3 DNA: TGTGCCAGCAGCGTAGGGAGGTTGAGGGGGCCGGAGACCCAGTACTTC.

The genes are TRBV7-9 and TRBJ1-1; possibly TRBD1 for D (6 bases). Per the germline V gene, CDR1 is SEHNR and CDR2 is FQNEAQ (reference sequence). This CDR3 has 14 residues. V lost 5 bases to trimming and J lost 6 bases, with 16 bases between them. Here the CDR3 reads CASSADWGHPEAFF. CDR3 DNA: TGTGCCAGCAGCGCGGACTGGGGGCATCCTGAAGCTTTCTTT.

This chain links TRBV6-6 with TRBJ1-3; 9 nucleotides agree with TRBD1. The CDR3 has 15 residues. Germline loops: CDR1 MNHNY, CDR2 SVGAGI (reference sequence). Trimming took 6 bases from V and 4 from J; bases not matched to a gene: 7. CDR3 sequence: CASSPLQGAGNTIYF. The CDR3 bases are TGTGCCAGCAGCCCTTTACAGGGGGCCGGAAACACCATATATTTT.

Remarks on this clone: Its ends do not fully match the called genes, so a read error is possible. The CDR3 nucleotides read TGTGCCAGCAGACCTACTACTAACTATGGCTACACCTTC. Translated, it gives CASRPTTNYGYTF. V gene TRBV5-1 combines with J gene TRBJ1-2; D not certain. The V gene's germline CDR1 is SGHRS and CDR2 YFSETQ. The CDR3 runs to 13 residues.

The J gene is TRBJ1-2, the V gene TRBV10-3, with 8 bases matching TRBD1. V shed 3 bases and J 1 base; nucleotides not matched to a gene: 10. The CDR3 has 17 residues. Per the germline V gene, CDR1 is ENHRY and CDR2 is SYGVKD. The CDR3 nucleotides are TGTGCCATCAGTGACGCAGGGGGCTCGGTTGATAACTATGGCTACACCTTC. Protein product: CAISDAGGSVDNYGYTF.

This chain links TRBV19 with TRBJ2-2; D remains ambiguous. CDR1 and CDR2 from the germline V gene are LNHDA and SQIVND (reference sequence). V dropped 8 bases and J dropped 3 bases, with 13 bases sitting between them. The CDR3 length is 14 residues. CDR3: CASRRLMDTGELFF. As DNA, the CDR3 is TGTGCCAGTCGCAGGTTAATGGACACCGGGGAGCTGTTTTTT.

The gene calls are TRBV5-6 and TRBJ2-3; tentative D call: TRBD1 (6 bases). The CDR3 is made up of 14 amino acids. Germline V gene sequence: CDR1 SGHDT, CDR2 YYEEEE. The V and J ends lost 1 base and 3 bases respectively, with 9 bases between them. CDR3 loop: CASSLSRGTDTQYF. For the CDR3, the DNA is TGTGCCAGCAGCTTGAGCAGGGGAACAGATACGCAGTATTTT.

This clone turned up a few times. V is TRBV2 and J is TRBJ1-4; 10 bases agree with TRBD1. Germline V gene sequence: CDR1 SNHLY, CDR2 FYNNEI. Unmatched junction bases numbered 5, after V lost 7 bases and J lost 6 bases. The CDR3 spans 14 residues. CDR3 nucleotide sequence: TGTGCCAGCAAATCGGGGACAGGGGATGAAAAACTGTTTTTT. Translated, it gives CASKSGTGDEKLFF.

The V and J genes are TRBV12-3 or TRBV12-4 and TRBJ2-4; unclear D gene. V lost 5 bases to trimming and J lost 10 bases, with 15 bases between them. The CDR3 contains 13 residues. The CDR3 DNA reads TGTGCCAGCAGTATTGATACTGAGGAGATTCAGTACTTC. The encoded protein is CASSIDTEEIQYF.

Regarding this clone: At one end, the junction sequence differs from germline, possibly due to a read error. This chain joins TRBV19 and TRBJ2-2; D possibly corresponds to TRBD2 (5 bases). This CDR3 contains 14 residues. Germline loops: CDR1 LNHDA, CDR2 SQIVND (reference sequence). CDR3 DNA: TGTGCCAGTAGTATGCCCCCCGAACACCGGGGAGCTGTTTTT. Encoded protein: CASSMPPEHRGAVF.

Comments on this clone: One end of the junction is discordant with germline, which a read error may explain. The chain links TRBV5-1 to TRBJ2-5; 8 nucleotides line up with TRBD2. This CDR3 spans 16 amino acids. Looked up from germline, CDR1 is SGHRS and CDR2 is YFSETQ. The DNA of the CDR3 is TGTGCCAGCAGCCCCGGACTAGCCACCTCCGGAGAGACCCAGTACTTC. This sequence encodes CASSPGLATSGETQYF.

The rearrangement joins TRBV18 to TRBJ2-6; TRBD1 might be the D (6 bases). V was clipped by 1 base and J by 0 bases, with 13 bases between them. This CDR3 has 18 amino acids. Germline CDR1 is KGHSH and CDR2 is LQKENI. This CDR3 is CASSPLATGPSGANVLTF. In DNA, the CDR3 is TGTGCCAGCTCACCACTGGCGACAGGCCCCTCTGGGGCCAACGTCCTGACTTTC. Full variable domain (rest looked up from reference TRBV18 and TRBJ2-6): NAGVMQNPRHLVRRRGQEARLRCSPMKGHSHVYWYRQLPEEGLKFMVYLQKENIIDESGMPKERFSAEFPKEGPSILRIQQVVRGDSAAYFCASSPLATGPSGANVLTFGAGSRLTVL.

The chain is built from TRBV10-3 and TRBJ2-1; 10 positions match TRBD2. This CDR3 is 15 amino acids long. The V gene end was trimmed by 5 bases and the J gene end by 7 bases; junction bases not matched to a gene: 8. Germline V gene sequence: CDR1 ENHRY, CDR2 SYGVKD. The CDR3 loop is CAISLAGAGGNEQFF. As DNA, the CDR3 is TGTGCCATCAGTCTAGCGGGAGCGGGGGGGAATGAGCAGTTCTTC.

The chain has TRBV7-9 and TRBJ2-5; TRBD1 agrees at 10 bases. Per the germline V gene, CDR1 is SEHNR and CDR2 is FQNEAQ (reference sequence). After removal of 6 bases from V and 0 bases from J, the junction contained 4 bases not matched to a gene. The CDR3 has 15 amino acids. CDR3 nucleotide sequence: TGTGCCAGCAGAACGGACAGGGGGTACCAAGAGACCCAGTACTTC. Translating it yields CASRTDRGYQETQYF.

The chain carries TRBV18 and TRBJ2-3, with TRBD2 matching over 8 bases. The CDR3 consists of 15 residues. CDR1 is KGHSH, CDR2 LQKENI, per germline. Trimming took 3 bases from V and 8 from J; bases not matched to a gene: 10. DNA of the CDR3: TGTGCCAGCTCACCTGGAGCGGGGGCATCGGGTACGCAGTATTTT. Protein: CASSPGAGASGTQYF.

This chain links TRBV6-6 with TRBJ1-5, with a tentative D call TRBD1 (6 bases). The CDR3 extends over 14 amino acids. The V and J ends lost 6 bases and 4 bases respectively, with 13 bases between them. Per the germline V gene, CDR1 is MNHNY and CDR2 is SVGAGI (reference sequence). The CDR3 coding sequence is TGTGCCAGCAGCCTCGGACAGAAGAATCAGCCCCAGCATTTT. Amino acid sequence: CASSLGQKNQPQHF.

This sequence joins TRBV5-5 and TRBJ1-1; 8 bases agree with TRBD1. CDR1 SGHKS and CDR2 YYEKEE come from the germline V gene (reference sequence). The trim removed 4 bases at V and 1 base at J, leaving 6 bases unmatched. The CDR3 is 15 residues long. The CDR3 DNA reads TGTGCCAGCAGCCCCTCGGGACAGGCGAACACTGAAGCTTTCTTT. It specifies CASSPSGQANTEAFF.

The rearrangement uses TRBV10-3 and TRBJ2-7, with D possibly matching TRBD2 (5 bases). Germline V gene sequence: CDR1 ENHRY, CDR2 SYGVKD. This CDR3 is 16 amino acids long. Trimming cost V 2 bases and J 4 bases, with 18 bases left between them. The CDR3 DNA is TGTGCCATCAGTGAGATGGAGGCCGATCAATTATACGAGCAGTACTTC. It is translated as CAISEMEADQLYEQYF.

This clone was seen ten or more times. This chain uses TRBV9 with TRBJ2-3; 7 bases align to TRBD2. Germline assignment: CDR1 SGDLS and CDR2 YYNGEE. This CDR3 has 15 amino acids. V shed 6 bases and J 2 bases; nucleotides not matched to a gene: 9. CDR3 sequence reads: CASTASGTNTDTQYF. DNA of the CDR3: TGTGCCAGCACCGCCTCCGGGACTAACACAGATACGCAGTATTTT.

The gene calls are TRBV11-2 and TRBJ1-6, with TRBD1 matching 7 bases. Germline assignment: CDR1 SGHAT and CDR2 FQNNGV. This CDR3 comprises 15 residues. With 8 bases clipped from V and 0 bases from J, the junction kept 4 bases outside the gene matches. The CDR3 is CASQGESSYNSPLHF. DNA for the CDR3: TGTGCCAGCCAGGGGGAAAGCTCCTATAATTCACCCCTCCACTTT.

The chain links TRBV28 to TRBJ2-7; D unclear. The V gene lost 3 bases and the J gene lost 3 bases, with 12 bases spanning the gap. The germline V gene encodes CDR1 MDHEN and CDR2 SYDVKM. The length of the CDR3 is 14 residues. CDR3 DNA sequence: TGTGCCAGCAGTTTCTATGGTCTCTTCTACGAGCAGTACTTC. Protein product: CASSFYGLFYEQYF.

The chain joins TRBV14 to TRBJ2-3; D gene uncertain. Germline assignment: CDR1 SGHDN and CDR2 FVKESK. V gave up 0 bases and J gave up 2 bases, with 12 bases separating them. There are 16 residues in the CDR3. CDR3 DNA: TGTGCCAGCAGCCAAGATCTTCTTCCTTTCACAGATACGCAGTATTTT. This gives the protein CASSQDLLPFTDTQYF.

This chain links TRBV30 with TRBJ1-1, with D perhaps matching TRBD1 (6 bases). With 2 bases removed from V and 10 bases from J, the gap between germline ends came to 14 bases. There are 12 residues in the CDR3. Germline V CDR1 and CDR2: GTSNPN, SVGIG (reference sequence). The CDR3: CAWSYTGLAAFF. The CDR3 nucleotides are TGTGCCTGGAGTTATACAGGGTTGGCAGCTTTCTTT.